This T cell receptor beta chain is from a study of cytomegalovirus exposure and HLA in healthy donors. Turning to the study itself: An early release of data contained roughly 90 million unique TCRs, which came from HLA-typed donors.

Donors consisted of healthy bone marrow donors. Study outcomes and limitations: It has been reported that TCR beta sequences accurately predicted the HLA-A and HLA-B alleles of most subjects. By HLA locus, TCR association rates varied in a later analysis, with DRB1 showing the most and HLA-C the fewest.

PCR amplification relied on 60 Vbeta primers (plus 13 Jbeta primers). Measured with immunoSEQ multiplex PCR; TCRdb has only the in-frame clones, and not every one. The sample records about 170,000 clones, roughly 84% being singletons. On this clone itself: What it binds is unknown.

The TCR sequence derives from a male donor in good health and CMV-seronegative. The sequenced sample was PBMCs.

CDR3 coding DNA: TGCAGTGCCCGCTGGAGTAGTGAGCAGTTCTTC. Translation gives CSARWSSEQFF. J is TRBJ2-1 and V is TRBV20-1, with unresolved D. This CDR3 region has 11 residues. V was shortened by 6 bases and J by 9 bases, with 12 bases between the two germline ends. Per the germline V gene, CDR1 is DFQATT and CDR2 is SNEGSKA (reference sequence).